One sample yielded the 8 T cell receptor beta chains listed below, sequenced in a study of shared clonotypes between healthy human individuals. TCRdb's copy holds only in-frame clones and misses some; the assay was immunoSEQ multiplex PCR. Among some 240,000 clones listed, 60% to 80% were seen once. The sequencing input was memory CD4+ T cells sorted from blood. Subset defined: CD45RA-negative fraction. The receptors come from a man younger than 40 in good health.

The chain joins TRBV19 to TRBJ1-4; D is perhaps TRBD1 (5 bases). CDR1 is LNHDA, CDR2 SQIVND, per germline (reference sequence). Deletions cut 9 bases from V and 0 bases from J, with 17 bases between. The CDR3 is 16 amino acids. The CDR3 sequence: CASRIGRGATNEKLFF. The CDR3 nucleotides read TGTGCCAGCCGAATCGGGCGGGGGGCAACTAATGAAAAACTGTTTTTT.

The rearrangement links TRBV7-3 to TRBJ1-1; D not certain. Trimming left V 2 bases short and J 5 bases short, with 12 bases between. The CDR3 runs to 14 residues. Germline lookup yields CDR1 SGHTA and CDR2 FQGTGA. The CDR3 protein is CASSLYGGLTEAFF. The DNA for the CDR3 is TGTGCCAGCAGCTTATATGGTGGTCTGACTGAAGCTTTCTTT.

Only one count was recorded for this clone. The rearrangement uses TRBV27 and TRBJ2-5; 8 bases fit TRBD1. V lost 2 bases to trimming and J lost 4 bases; unmatched junction nucleotides: 0. CDR1 MNHEY and CDR2 SMNVEV come from the germline V gene (reference sequence). The CDR3 loop spans 13 amino acids. The CDR3 protein is CASSLDRGETQYF. The DNA for the CDR3 is TGTGCCAGCAGTTTAGACAGGGGAGAGACCCAGTACTTC.

The chain joins TRBV2 to TRBJ1-1; 10 bases map to TRBD1. The V and J ends lost 3 bases and 6 bases, in that order; junction bases with no gene match: 13. The CDR3 length is 17 residues. Germline CDR1 and CDR2: SNHLY and FYNNEI. This CDR3 is CASSDATPPGTGAEAFF. CDR3 in DNA: TGTGCCAGCAGTGATGCAACCCCCCCCGGGACAGGGGCTGAAGCTTTCTTT.

J is TRBJ2-5 and V is TRBV6-4; 7 nucleotides align to TRBD1. The germline V gene has CDR1 MRHNA and CDR2 SNTAGT. The J segment lost 2 bases and the V segment lost 0 bases, leaving 3 bases of the junction unmatched. This CDR3 spans 15 amino acids. DNA for the CDR3: TGTGCCAGCAGTGACTCGGACAGGCTACAAGAGACCCAGTACTTC. This gives the protein CASSDSDRLQETQYF.

Only a few counts were recorded for this clone. The genes are TRBV19 and TRBJ2-5, with a tentative D call TRBD2 (6 bases). Germline CDR1 and CDR2: LNHDA and SQIVND (reference sequence). The CDR3 runs to 15 residues. V was clipped by 6 bases and J by 1 base, with 15 bases between them. The CDR3 region is CASRMSGLTQETQYF. For the CDR3, the DNA is TGTGCCAGTAGAATGTCGGGACTCACCCAAGAGACCCAGTACTTC.

The genes are TRBV18 and TRBJ1-2; the D gene is possibly TRBD1 (5 bases). The CDR3 sequence is 16 residues long. The V and J ends lost 2 bases and 3 bases respectively, with 16 bases between them. CDR1 is KGHSH, CDR2 LQKENI, per germline. CDR3 in DNA: TGTGCCAGCTCACCAATTTTCGACGGAGGGGACTATGGCTACACCTTC. Translation: CASSPIFDGGDYGYTF.

The V and J genes are TRBV5-1 and TRBJ1-1, with no clear D. The CDR3 is made up of 14 amino acids. Per the germline V gene, CDR1 is SGHRS and CDR2 is YFSETQ. V gave up 2 bases and J gave up 4 bases, with 12 bases separating them. CDR3 nucleotide sequence: TGCGCCAGCAGCTTCGGGGTTTTGAGCACTGAAGCTTTCTTT. The encoded protein is CASSFGVLSTEAFF.